This T cell receptor beta chain stems from a study of PD-1 blockade in classical Hodgkin lymphoma. Points from the study as a whole: Reported findings placed baseline TCR diversity lower in newly diagnosed patients (compared with healthy donors). While CD8+ TCR diversity did not rise significantly by C4D1, CD4+ TCR diversity did. Nivolumab starters within 1 year of ASCT were excluded.

Each patient relapsed following autologous stem cell transplantation, and prior brentuximab vedotin exposure differed. Patients showed best responses of complete response, partial response or progressive disease. The method was immunoSEQ multiplex PCR; TCRdb's version includes in-frame clones alone and lacks a portion of them. The sample holds about 94,000 clones, 85% to 90% seen once. The V end lost 7 bases, the J end lost 5 bases, and 11 bases lay between the germline ends. CDR1 LNHDA and CDR2 SQIVND come from the germline V gene (reference sequence). CDR3 length: 13 residues. The count of this clone is one. Its antigen remains unknown.

This clonotype was obtained from a human donor with classical Hodgkin lymphoma. Sequenced material: peripheral blood mononuclear cells (PBMCs), taken before the second cycle of nivolumab. This sequence joins TRBV19 and TRBJ2-2; no reliable D call. Here the CDR3 reads CASIQAGTGELFF. CDR3 DNA sequence: TGTGCCAGTATCCAGGCTGGTACCGGGGAGCTGTTTTTT.